This T cell receptor (beta chain) was sequenced for a study of identical twins. This clonotype has just a few counts. Its antigen is not identified. Findings and limits, study-wide: Twin-shared out-of-frame alpha sequences were enriched for low generation probability.

Healthy Caucasians, and only they, were the donors. Deletions cut 3 bases from V and 1 base from J, with 16 bases between. Per the germline V gene, CDR1 is SGHRS and CDR2 is YFSETQ. The CDR3 runs 16 residues. cDNA carried unique molecular identifiers, and a universal primer site was added by template switching. TCRdb re-called the 5' RACE reads through MiXCR, storing one row per CDR3 protein. The sample holds about 700,000 distinct CDR3 sequences, approximately 9% seen once. This sample also appeared in a second study, on yellow fever vaccine responses in identical twins. That study reports: Reports say the vaccine T cell response in twins looked partly convergent and partly personalized.

The sample was PBMCs. This TCR derives from a young woman in good health. The gene calls are TRBV5-1 and TRBJ2-5; weak D call: TRBD2 (5 bases). The CDR3 protein is CASSSITQRVQETQYF. In DNA form, the CDR3 reads TGCGCCAGCAGCTCGATAACCCAGAGGGTCCAAGAGACCCAGTACTTC.